This passage covers 20 T cell receptor beta chains from one sample sequenced in a study of T cell responses to AZD1222 COVID-19 vaccine. Sequencing used immunoSEQ multiplex PCR; TCRdb keeps in-frame clones, though not all of them. The table lists around 100,000 clones, 70% to 90% of them singletons. This material consisted of peripheral blood, taken on day 0 of AZD1222 vaccination. The receptors were gathered from an adult in good health.

The V and J genes are TRBV28 and TRBJ1-1; tentative D call: TRBD1 (5 bases). The V and J ends lost 2 bases and 3 bases respectively, with 10 bases between them. Germline lookup yields CDR1 MDHEN and CDR2 SYDVKM. The CDR3 contains 14 residues. The CDR3 sequence is CASSLVGHYTEAFF. The CDR3 DNA reads as TGTGCCAGCAGTTTAGTCGGACACTACACTGAAGCTTTCTTT.

This clone was observed once. This chain connects TRBV7-2 to TRBJ1-2; 7 nucleotides match TRBD1. Germline V gene data show CDR1 as SGHTA and CDR2 as FQGNSA. V gave up 5 bases and J gave up 4 bases; unmatched junction bases: 7. The CDR3 length is 14 residues. Written as DNA, the CDR3 is TGTGCCAGCAGCCCCCGACAGGGCCCCTATGGCTACACCTTC. Encoded protein: CASSPRQGPYGYTF.

The rearrangement joins TRBV19 to TRBJ2-2, with a weak D call TRBD1 (6 bases). The CDR3 runs 15 residues. Germline-derived CDR1 and CDR2 are LNHDA and SQIVND (reference sequence). V dropped 3 bases and J dropped 1 base, with 9 bases sitting between them. The CDR3 protein is CASSMRGMNTGELFF. CDR3 in DNA: TGTGCCAGTAGTATGAGGGGGATGAACACCGGGGAGCTGTTTTTT.

This chain joins TRBV5-1 and TRBJ1-2; a weak D match, TRBD1 (5 bases). Trimming stripped 7 bases from V and 1 base from J, with 11 bases between. Germline V lookup: CDR1 SGHRS, CDR2 YFSETQ. The CDR3 has 13 residues. The DNA for the CDR3 is TGCGCCAGCCGGCAGGGAGATAACTATGGCTACACCTTC. Residues: CASRQGDNYGYTF. Combining the CDR3 with reference TRBV5-1 and TRBJ1-2 gives the whole variable domain KAGVTQTPRYLIKTRGQQVTLSCSPISGHRSVSWYQQTPGQGLQFLFEYFSETQRNKGNFPGRFSGRQFSNSRSEMNVSTLELGDSALYLCASRQGDNYGYTFGSGTRLTVV.

The V call is TRBV4-2, the J call TRBJ1-2; D is undetermined. V was clipped by 0 bases and J by 4 bases, with 9 bases between them. CDR1 is LGHNA, CDR2 YNFKEQ, per germline. The CDR3 is made up of 14 amino acids. The CDR3, as DNA: TGTGCCAGCAGCCAAGAAGATCCCCGCTATGGCTACACCTTC. Its protein is CASSQEDPRYGYTF.

The gene calls are TRBV7-9 and TRBJ2-7; no definite D call. Deletions cut 5 bases from V and 5 bases from J, with 13 bases between. CDR3 length: 13 residues. CDR1 SEHNR and CDR2 FQNEAQ come from the germline V gene (reference sequence). CDR3 DNA sequence: TGTGCCAGCAGCCCTCGGGTCGATGACGAGCAGTACTTC. It specifies CASSPRVDDEQYF.

The rearrangement joins TRBV2 to TRBJ1-2; a possible D gene is TRBD1 (6 bases). V shed 5 bases and J shed 4 bases, with 17 bases lying between them. CDR3 length equals 15 residues. Germline lookup yields CDR1 SNHLY and CDR2 FYNNEI. The CDR3 bases are TGTGCCAGCAGTTTTAGTCGGGACACAGGCTATGGCTACACCTTC. Translating it yields CASSFSRDTGYGYTF.

This clone showed up just once. The rearrangement uses TRBV7-2 and TRBJ2-7; D is undetermined. The CDR3 spans 14 residues. Germline CDR1 and CDR2: SGHTA and FQGNSA. V lost 2 bases to trimming and J lost 2 bases, with 10 bases between them. The CDR3 protein is CASSLIGGTYEQYF. CDR3 nucleotides: TGTGCCAGCAGCTTAATTGGCGGAACCTACGAGCAGTACTTC.

The chain uses TRBV5-4 and TRBJ1-2, with a possible D match to TRBD1 (6 bases). This CDR3 region has 14 residues. The V end was cut by 6 bases, the J end by 8 bases, with 20 bases between. CDR1 and CDR2 from the germline V gene are SGHNT and YYREEE (reference sequence). Here the CDR3 reads CASTIGGALEGYTF. Written as DNA, the CDR3 is TGTGCCAGCACCATTGGGGGGGCCCTGGAGGGCTACACCTTC.

The table lists this clone with a few counts. The chain is built from TRBV2 and TRBJ2-5; 7 bases are a match to TRBD2. In germline, CDR1 is SNHLY, CDR2 FYNNEI. The length of the CDR3 is 13 residues. Trimming removed 4 bases from V and 5 bases from J; junction bases left unmatched: 4. CDR3 residues: CASSGAGYETQYF. The CDR3 bases are TGTGCCAGCAGTGGAGCGGGGTACGAGACCCAGTACTTC.

This clone has just a few counts. V gene TRBV6-5 combines with J gene TRBJ2-7, with TRBD1 matching over 10 bases. V was pared by 11 bases and J by 5 bases, with 6 bases of the junction left unmatched. The CDR3 loop spans 12 amino acids. The germline V gene encodes CDR1 MNHEY and CDR2 SVGAGI. CDR3 nucleotides: TGTGCCGCAGGGACAGGGGTCAACGAGCAGTACTTC. It yields the protein CAAGTGVNEQYF.

The chain has TRBV6-4 and TRBJ1-2; 11 nucleotides match TRBD1. The CDR3 spans 15 residues. V lost 0 bases, J lost 7 bases, and 4 bases stayed unmatched. The germline CDR1 and CDR2 sequences are MRHNA and SNTAGT. CDR3 DNA: TGTGCCAGCAGTGACTCGTGGGACAGGGGGACTGGCTACACCTTC. Protein sequence: CASSDSWDRGTGYTF.

V gene TRBV28 combines with J gene TRBJ1-2, with D possibly TRBD1 on 5 matching bases. CDR1 is MDHEN and CDR2 is SYDVKM in the germline V gene. CDR3 length: 13 residues. With 6 bases removed from V and 4 bases from J, the gap between germline ends came to 12 bases. CDR3 sequence: CASSVGESYGYTF. The CDR3 coding sequence is TGTGCCAGCAGCGTAGGGGAATCCTATGGCTACACCTTC.

The chain couples TRBV3-1 (or the pseudogene TRBV3-2) to TRBJ2-2, with TRBD2 matching over 16 bases. Germline assignment: CDR1 LGHDT and CDR2 YNNKEL (reference sequence). The V gene end was trimmed by 3 bases and the J gene end by 3 bases; junction bases not matched to a gene: 4. This CDR3 is built from 18 residues. The CDR3 is CASSQGLAGGPDTGELFF. The CDR3 region has the DNA TGTGCCAGCAGCCAGGGACTAGCGGGAGGGCCGGACACCGGGGAGCTGTTTTTT.

CDR3 protein: CATSRAGQAGEKLFF. DNA for the CDR3: TGTGCCACCAGCAGAGCGGGACAGGCCGGTGAAAAACTGTTTTTT. This rearrangement joins TRBV15 to TRBJ1-4; 8 bases fit TRBD1. The J segment lost 7 bases and the V segment lost 1 base, leaving 5 bases of the junction unmatched. Germline assignment: CDR1 LNHNV and CDR2 YYDKDF (reference sequence). The CDR3 totals 15 residues.

The rearrangement links TRBV21-1 to TRBJ2-5; no check of the table's D call, TRBD1, against the DNA was made. TRBV21-1 is shown as a pseudogene. CDR3 size: 19 residues. The CDR3 loop is CASSLPGQKFRGNQETQYF. Here the CDR3 DNA reads TGTGCCAGCAGCCTACCGGGACAGAAGTTCCGAGGGAATCAAGAGACCCAGTACTTC.

V and J are TRBV3-1 (or the pseudogene TRBV3-2) and TRBJ1-6; a possible D gene is TRBD1 (6 bases). The CDR3 sequence is 15 residues long. CDR1 and CDR2 from the germline V gene are LGHDT and YNNKEL (reference sequence). The V gene lost 4 bases and the J gene lost 7 bases, with 14 bases spanning the gap. CDR3 amino acids: CASSLRDTKNSPLHF. The CDR3 DNA follows: TGTGCCAGCAGCCTCCGGGACACTAAAAATTCACCCCTCCACTTT.

The chain has TRBV7-9 and TRBJ2-1; possibly TRBD2 for D (6 bases). The germline V gene has CDR1 SEHNR and CDR2 FQNEAQ (reference sequence). The V end lost 2 bases, the J end lost 6 bases, and 14 bases lay between the germline ends. The CDR3 has 15 residues. The CDR3 DNA reads TGTGCCAGCAGCTTACTAGTAGCGGACCCCAATGAGCAGTTCTTC. It yields the protein CASSLLVADPNEQFF.

This clone was picked up one time. The chain employs TRBV7-3 and TRBJ2-1, with D perhaps TRBD2 (6 bases). The CDR3 contains 13 residues. The germline V gene encodes CDR1 SGHTA and CDR2 FQGTGA. The ends were cut back, 5 bases at V and 9 bases at J, with 14 bases in the middle. The CDR3: CASSHSGEGEQFF. The DNA of the CDR3 is TGTGCCAGCAGCCATTCGGGAGAGGGTGAGCAGTTCTTC. Drawing the rest from reference TRBV7-3 and TRBJ2-1, the complete variable domain is GAGVSQTPSNKVTEKGKYVELRCDPISGHTALYWYRQSLGQGPEFLIYFQGTGAADDSGLPNDRFFAVRPEGSVSTLKIQRTERGDSAVYLCASSHSGEGEQFFGPGTRLTVL.

This chain joins TRBV19 and TRBJ1-1; D possibly corresponds to TRBD1 (5 bases). Germline CDR1 is LNHDA and CDR2 is SQIVND (reference sequence). The CDR3 has 13 residues. Between the trimmed V and J ends, which lost 5 bases and 3 bases, there was a span of 10 bases. CDR3 sequence: CASSVTVYTEAFF. Written as DNA, the CDR3 is TGTGCCAGTAGTGTGACAGTCTACACTGAAGCTTTCTTT.